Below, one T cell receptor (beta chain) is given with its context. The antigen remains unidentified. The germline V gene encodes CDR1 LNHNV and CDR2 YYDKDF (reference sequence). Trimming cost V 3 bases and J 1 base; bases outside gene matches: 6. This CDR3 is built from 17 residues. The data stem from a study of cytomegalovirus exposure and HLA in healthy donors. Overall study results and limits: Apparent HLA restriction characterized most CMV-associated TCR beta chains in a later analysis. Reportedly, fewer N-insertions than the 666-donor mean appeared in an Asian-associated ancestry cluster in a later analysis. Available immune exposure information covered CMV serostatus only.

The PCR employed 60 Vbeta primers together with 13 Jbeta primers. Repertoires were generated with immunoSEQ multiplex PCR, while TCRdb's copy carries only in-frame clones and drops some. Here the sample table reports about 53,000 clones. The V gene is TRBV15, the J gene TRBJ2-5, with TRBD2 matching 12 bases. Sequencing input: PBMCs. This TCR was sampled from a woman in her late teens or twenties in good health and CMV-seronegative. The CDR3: CATSSGLAGSGQETQYF. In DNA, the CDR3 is TGTGCCACCAGCAGCGGACTAGCGGGATCCGGCCAAGAGACCCAGTACTTC.